One sample yielded the 26 T cell receptor beta chains listed below, sequenced in a study of blood T cell repertoires in COVID-19. The repertoire was sequenced with immunoSEQ multiplex PCR; TCRdb's copy has only in-frame clones and lacks some. The sample lists more than 400,000 clones; around 87% were seen once. Sequencing was done on a sample of PBMCs or T cells enriched from blood (not recorded which). All receptors come from a woman aged 18-29 years who had recovered from COVID-19.

The J gene is TRBJ2-3, the V gene TRBV2; 11 bases fit TRBD2. CDR1 SNHLY and CDR2 FYNNEI come from the germline V gene. V shed 5 bases, J shed 2 bases, and the junction held 3 bases outside the gene matches. This CDR3 spans 15 amino acids. The CDR3 bases are TGTGCCAGCAGTCGACTAGCGGGGCTCACAGATACGCAGTATTTT. Protein product: CASSRLAGLTDTQYF.

This clone was seen a handful of times. The genes are TRBV30 and TRBJ1-3; 8 bases map to TRBD1. V dropped 2 bases and J dropped 8; count of bases not matched to a gene: 5. CDR3 length: 13 amino acids. Germline V gene lookup returns CDR1 GTSNPN and CDR2 SVGIG (reference sequence). CDR3 nucleotides: TGTGCCTGGAGTCGACAGGGGCCAGACACCATATATTTT. Its translation is CAWSRQGPDTIYF. Supplemented by reference TRBV30 and TRBJ1-3, the full variable domain reads SQTIHQWPATLVQPVGSPLSLECTVEGTSNPNLYWYRQAAGRGLQLLFYSVGIGQISSEVPQNLSASRPQDRQFILSSKKLLLSDSGFYLCAWSRQGPDTIYFGEGSWLTVV.

This chain uses TRBV30 with TRBJ2-3; 8 bases agree with TRBD1. The CDR3 loop spans 14 amino acids. The junction had 12 bases not matched to a gene; V was cut back by 8 bases and J by 5 bases. Germline V gene data show CDR1 as GTSNPN and CDR2 as SVGIG (reference sequence). CDR3 amino acids: CARGQGAYRDTQYF. The DNA for the CDR3 is TGTGCCCGGGGGCAGGGGGCGTACAGAGATACGCAGTATTTT.

The rearrangement links TRBV4-2 to TRBJ1-4; 9 bases align to TRBD1. Germline trimming cut 3 bases from V and 2 bases from J; bases unmatched to any gene: 4. CDR3 length equals 16 residues. Germline V gives CDR1 LGHNA, CDR2 YNFKEQ. The CDR3 coding sequence is TGTGCCAGCAGCCAGCCCACAGGGGGCACTAATGAAAAACTGTTTTTT. This translates into CASSQPTGGTNEKLFF.

The rearrangement links TRBV3-1 (or the pseudogene TRBV3-2) to TRBJ2-5, with D possibly matching TRBD1 (5 bases). CDR3 length equals 15 residues. The V gene lost 5 bases and the J gene lost 3 bases, with 16 bases spanning the gap. The germline gives CDR1 LGHDT, CDR2 YNNKEL (reference sequence). The CDR3 coding sequence is TGTGCCAGCAGCTTGCTAGGGGCACCGGAAGAGACCCAGTACTTC. Residues: CASSLLGAPEETQYF.

The chain carries TRBV7-6 and TRBJ2-7, with D possibly matching TRBD2 (6 bases). V lost 5 bases to trimming and J lost 6 bases, with 17 bases between them. The germline CDR1 and CDR2 sequences are SGHVS and FNYEAQ. The CDR3 is made up of 14 amino acids. The DNA of the CDR3 is TGTGCCAGCAGCCAGCACGGGGGATCCCCCGAGCAGTACTTC. Translation: CASSQHGGSPEQYF.

This chain uses TRBV5-1 with TRBJ1-2; a possible D gene is TRBD1 (5 bases). V was clipped by 3 bases and J by 2 bases, with 11 bases between them. The V gene's germline CDR1 is SGHRS and CDR2 YFSETQ. The CDR3 is 14 amino acids. DNA for the CDR3: TGCGCCAGCAGCTGGATCGACAGAAACTATGGCTACACCTTC. Protein sequence: CASSWIDRNYGYTF.

The gene calls are TRBV7-2 and TRBJ2-7; 7 nucleotides align to TRBD2. Germline trimming cut 5 bases from V and 6 bases from J; bases unmatched to any gene: 13. This CDR3 comprises 15 residues. Looked up from germline, CDR1 is SGHTA and CDR2 is FQGNSA. CDR3 in amino acids: CASSPRGGLTSEQYF. CDR3 bases: TGTGCCAGCAGCCCGAGGGGAGGGTTGACTAGCGAGCAGTACTTC.

V gene TRBV10-3 combines with J gene TRBJ2-5; D perhaps matches TRBD1 (6 bases). This CDR3 comprises 13 residues. Germline V gene sequence: CDR1 ENHRY, CDR2 SYGVKD. Trimming shortened V by 3 bases and J by 1 base, and 6 bases separated the two germline ends. CDR3 nucleotide sequence: TGTGCCATCAGTGAACAGGGCCAAGAGACCCAGTACTTC. As protein: CAISEQGQETQYF.

This clone was picked up a small number of times. The rearrangement uses TRBV2 and TRBJ2-7; 8 bases line up with TRBD1. Trimming at V came to 8 bases and at J to 3 bases, leaving 6 bases not matched to a gene. The CDR3 runs to 13 residues. Germline lookup yields CDR1 SNHLY and CDR2 FYNNEI. CDR3 amino acids: CASYGQGHYEQYF. Here the CDR3 DNA reads TGTGCCAGCTACGGACAGGGACACTACGAGCAGTACTTC. Using reference TRBV2 and TRBJ2-7 for the parts outside the CDR3, the full variable domain is EPEVTQTPSHQVTQMGQEVILRCVPISNHLYFYWYRQILGQKVEFLVSFYNNEISEKSEIFDDQFSVERPDGSNFTLKIRSTKLEDSAMYFCASYGQGHYEQYFGPGTRLTVT.

This chain uses TRBV24-1 with TRBJ2-5; a possible D gene is TRBD2 (5 bases). Germline V gives CDR1 KGHDR, CDR2 SFDVKD. CDR3 length: 16 amino acids. V lost 4 bases and J lost 4, with 18 bases in between. This CDR3 reads CATSDADGEGPETQYF. The CDR3 region has the DNA TGTGCCACCAGTGACGCCGATGGTGAGGGTCCAGAGACCCAGTACTTC.

This clone was detected once. The chain carries TRBV9 and TRBJ2-3, with 12 bases aligning to TRBD2. With V trimmed by 0 bases and J by 8 bases, 1 base remained unmatched. The CDR3 consists of 14 residues. The germline CDR1 and CDR2 sequences are SGDLS and YYNGEE. The CDR3 is CASSVGLAGATQYF. CDR3 nucleotides: TGTGCCAGCAGCGTAGGACTAGCGGGGGCTACGCAGTATTTT.

CDR3 region: CASSNNRGCNSPLHF. The CDR3 region has the DNA TGTGCCAGCAGCAATAACAGGGGGTGTAATTCACCCCTCCACTTT. This chain links TRBV21-1 with TRBJ1-6; the D call of TRBD1 is as the table states it, not checked on the DNA. TRBV21-1 is tagged as a pseudogene. CDR3 length: 15 residues.

Here the CDR3 reads CASRATGQGANEQFF. CDR3 nucleotides: TGTGCCAGTAGGGCCACAGGACAGGGGGCTAATGAGCAGTTCTTC. This chain joins TRBV19 and TRBJ2-1; TRBD1 aligns across 11 bases. Losses at the gene ends were 6 bases for V and 7 bases for J; bases not matched to a gene: 8. Germline assignment: CDR1 LNHDA and CDR2 SQIVND (reference sequence). This CDR3 is 15 amino acids long.

The chain combines TRBV27 with TRBJ1-5, with a tentative D call TRBD1 (5 bases). With 5 bases removed from V and 0 bases from J, the gap between germline ends came to 11 bases. The CDR3 length is 15 residues. CDR1 is MNHEY, CDR2 SMNVEV, per germline (reference sequence). The CDR3 reads CASSLRVGSNQPQHF. CDR3 sequence (DNA): TGTGCCAGCAGTCTCAGGGTGGGTAGCAATCAGCCCCAGCATTTT.

The chain combines TRBV5-1 with TRBJ2-5, with D maybe TRBD1 (5 bases). Trimming removed 2 bases at V and 1 base at J, with 12 bases between. CDR1 is SGHRS and CDR2 is YFSETQ in the germline V gene. This CDR3 is 15 amino acids long. The CDR3 protein is CASSFTDSSQETQYF. CDR3 DNA: TGCGCCAGCAGCTTCACTGACAGTTCCCAAGAGACCCAGTACTTC.

The chain is built from TRBV3-1 (or the pseudogene TRBV3-2) and TRBJ2-7; 8 bases match TRBD1. In germline, CDR1 is LGHDT, CDR2 YNNKEL (reference sequence). This CDR3 spans 15 amino acids. After removal of 4 bases from V and 5 bases from J, the junction contained 10 bases not matched to a gene. The CDR3 DNA is TGTGCCAGCAGCCTTTATACAGGGGGAGGAAACGAGCAGTACTTC. The encoded protein is CASSLYTGGGNEQYF.

This sequence joins TRBV7-4 and TRBJ1-5, with D possibly matching TRBD1 (5 bases). Trimming cost V 1 base and J 4 bases, with 11 bases left between them. This CDR3 has 15 amino acids. CDR1 and CDR2 from the germline V gene are SGHVT and SQSDAQ. The CDR3 spells CASSLDRPGNQPQHF. CDR3 DNA: TGTGCCAGCAGCTTAGACAGGCCCGGGAATCAGCCCCAGCATTTT.

This sequence joins TRBV3-1 (or the pseudogene TRBV3-2) and TRBJ2-1, with 12 nucleotides matching TRBD2. V shed 4 bases, J shed 5 bases, and the junction held 3 bases outside the gene matches. In germline, CDR1 is LGHDT, CDR2 YNNKEL (reference sequence). CDR3 length: 15 amino acids. The CDR3 DNA is TGTGCCAGCAGCCTTACTAGCGGGGGGCACAATGAGCAGTTCTTC. Translated: CASSLTSGGHNEQFF.

J is TRBJ2-2 and V is TRBV5-4; tentative D call: TRBD2 (6 bases). Germline assignment: CDR1 SGHNT and CDR2 YYREEE (reference sequence). With 2 bases removed from V and 0 bases from J, the gap between germline ends came to 8 bases. The CDR3 consists of 15 residues. The CDR3 here is CASSLERANTGELFF. The CDR3 DNA is TGTGCCAGCAGCTTAGAGCGGGCGAACACCGGGGAGCTGTTTTTT.

V gene TRBV7-9 combines with J gene TRBJ2-1; 11 positions agree with TRBD2. This CDR3 contains 13 residues. V lost 6 bases and J lost 7; bases outside the gene matches: 2. The germline V gene encodes CDR1 SEHNR and CDR2 FQNEAQ (reference sequence). In DNA form, the CDR3 reads TGTGCCAGCAGGGCTAGCGGGGGGAATGAGCAGTTCTTC. Translated, it gives CASRASGGNEQFF.

This chain joins TRBV29-1 and TRBJ1-5, with D uncertain. V was shortened by 4 bases and J by 2 bases, with 9 bases between the two germline ends. CDR3 size: 13 residues. The V gene's germline CDR1 is SQVTM and CDR2 ANQGSEA. The CDR3 region has the DNA TGCAGCGTTGGAGAGGAGGGCAATCAGCCCCAGCATTTT. Amino acids: CSVGEEGNQPQHF. Full variable domain (missing parts from reference TRBV29-1 and TRBJ1-5): SAVISQKPSRDICQRGTSLTIQCQVDSQVTMMFWYRQQPGQSLTLIATANQGSEATYESGFVIDKFPISRPNLTFSTLTVSNMSPEDSSIYLCSVGEEGNQPQHFGDGTRLSIL.

CDR3 protein: CASSLADSGNTIYF. CDR3 sequence (DNA): TGTGCCAGCAGCCTGGCCGACTCTGGAAACACCATATATTTT. V usage is TRBV6-5 and J usage is TRBJ1-3; D is ambiguous. The CDR3 length is 14 residues. Trimming removed 6 bases from V and 0 bases from J, with 9 bases in between. Germline lookup yields CDR1 MNHEY and CDR2 SVGAGI.

V usage is TRBV4-1 and J usage is TRBJ1-3, with TRBD1 as a possible D gene (5 bases). The germline gives CDR1 MGHRA, CDR2 YSYEKL. The CDR3 extends over 15 amino acids. V lost 2 bases and J 0 bases, leaving 8 bases between the germline ends. The CDR3, as DNA: TGCGCCAGCAGCCAACTGGACATCTCTGGAAACACCATATATTTT. Its translation is CASSQLDISGNTIYF.

The chain links TRBV2 to TRBJ1-1; D gene uncertain. V was trimmed by 7 bases and J by 2 bases, leaving 17 bases between them. CDR1 and CDR2 (germline): SNHLY, FYNNEI. The CDR3 extends over 15 amino acids. The CDR3 nucleotides are TGTGCCAGCACGGAGAGGTGGGTCTTCAACACTGAAGCTTTCTTT. Amino acid sequence: CASTERWVFNTEAFF.

The gene calls are TRBV7-9 and TRBJ1-5, with TRBD1 matching over 7 bases. Germline CDR1 reads SEHNR; CDR2 reads FQNEAQ (reference sequence). The CDR3 sequence is 14 residues long. Losses at the gene ends were 7 bases for V and 11 bases for J; bases not matched to a gene: 14. The CDR3 loop is CASIQRTGFRSQHF. Written as DNA, the CDR3 is TGTGCCAGCATCCAAAGGACAGGTTTCAGGTCCCAGCATTTT.